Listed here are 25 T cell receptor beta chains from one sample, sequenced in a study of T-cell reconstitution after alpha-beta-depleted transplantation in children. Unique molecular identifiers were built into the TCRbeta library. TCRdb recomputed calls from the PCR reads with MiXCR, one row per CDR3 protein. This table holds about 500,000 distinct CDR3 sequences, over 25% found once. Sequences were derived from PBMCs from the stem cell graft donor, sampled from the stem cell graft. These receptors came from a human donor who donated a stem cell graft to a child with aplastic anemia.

The CDR3 bases are TGTGCCAGCAGTTACAAGGGGGACTATGGCTACACCTTC. Residues: CASSYKGDYGYTF. The rearrangement uses TRBV6-6 and TRBJ1-2, with TRBD1 as a possible D gene (6 bases). Germline loops: CDR1 MNHNY, CDR2 SVGAGI (reference sequence). The V end lost 2 bases, the J end lost 3 bases, and 7 bases lay between the germline ends. The CDR3 is 13 amino acids.

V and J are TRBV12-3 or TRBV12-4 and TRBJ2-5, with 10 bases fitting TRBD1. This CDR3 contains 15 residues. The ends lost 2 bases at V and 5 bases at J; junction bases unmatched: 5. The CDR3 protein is CASSLRQGAGETQYF. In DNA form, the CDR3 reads TGTGCCAGCAGTTTAAGACAGGGGGCCGGGGAGACCCAGTACTTC.

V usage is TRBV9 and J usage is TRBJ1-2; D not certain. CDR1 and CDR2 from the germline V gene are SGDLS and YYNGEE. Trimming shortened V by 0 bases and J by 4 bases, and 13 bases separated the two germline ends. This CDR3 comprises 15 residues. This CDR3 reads CASSVGETLVYGYTF. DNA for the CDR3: TGTGCCAGCAGCGTAGGAGAGACTTTGGTCTATGGCTACACCTTC.

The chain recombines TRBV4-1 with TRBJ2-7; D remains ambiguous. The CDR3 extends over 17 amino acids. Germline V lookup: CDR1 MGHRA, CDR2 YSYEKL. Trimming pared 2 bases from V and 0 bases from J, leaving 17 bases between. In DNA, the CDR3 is TGCGCCAGCAGCCAACTAGAGAGCAAAAGAGGCTCCTACGAGCAGTACTTC. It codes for CASSQLESKRGSYEQYF.

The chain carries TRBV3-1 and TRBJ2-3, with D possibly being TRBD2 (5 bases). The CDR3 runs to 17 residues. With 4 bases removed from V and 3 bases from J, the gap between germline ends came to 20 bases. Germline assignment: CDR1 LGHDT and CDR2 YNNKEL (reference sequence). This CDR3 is CASSPLVPGDGTDTQYF. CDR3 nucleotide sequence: TGTGCCAGCAGCCCCCTCGTCCCCGGGGATGGTACAGATACGCAGTATTTT.

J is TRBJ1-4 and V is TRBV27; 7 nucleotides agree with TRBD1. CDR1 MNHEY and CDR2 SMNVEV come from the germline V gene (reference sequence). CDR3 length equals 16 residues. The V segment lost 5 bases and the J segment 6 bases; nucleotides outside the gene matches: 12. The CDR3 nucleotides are TGTGCCAGCAGTCCCCTCGACAGGGCGAAGGATGAAAAACTGTTTTTT. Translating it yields CASSPLDRAKDEKLFF.

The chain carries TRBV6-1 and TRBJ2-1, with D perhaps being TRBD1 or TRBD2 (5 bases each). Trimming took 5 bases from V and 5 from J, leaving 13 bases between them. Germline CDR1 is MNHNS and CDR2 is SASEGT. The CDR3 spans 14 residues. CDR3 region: CASSQGAGHNEQFF. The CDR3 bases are TGTGCCAGCAGTCAGGGAGCAGGTCACAATGAGCAGTTCTTC.

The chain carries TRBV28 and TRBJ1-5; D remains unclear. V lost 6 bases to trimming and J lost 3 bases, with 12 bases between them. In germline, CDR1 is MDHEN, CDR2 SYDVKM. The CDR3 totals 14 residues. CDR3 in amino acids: CASSGRLFNQPQHF. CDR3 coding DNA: TGTGCCAGCAGCGGCCGGCTGTTCAATCAGCCCCAGCATTTT.

The DNA of the CDR3 is TGTGCCAGCAGCTCCCCTAGCGGGAGGGCTCCCGGGGAGCTGTTTTTT. Translating gives CASSSPSGRAPGELFF. This chain links TRBV27 with TRBJ2-2; 12 bases map to TRBD2. V lost 6 bases and J lost 6; bases outside the gene matches: 8. The CDR3 loop spans 16 amino acids. Looked up from germline, CDR1 is MNHEY and CDR2 is SMNVEV (reference sequence).

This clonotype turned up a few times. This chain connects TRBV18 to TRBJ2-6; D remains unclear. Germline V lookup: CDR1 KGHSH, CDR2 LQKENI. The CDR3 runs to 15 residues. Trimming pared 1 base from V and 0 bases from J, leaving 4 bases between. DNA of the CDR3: TGTGCCAGCTCACCACTGAACTCTGGGGCCAACGTCCTGACTTTC. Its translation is CASSPLNSGANVLTF.

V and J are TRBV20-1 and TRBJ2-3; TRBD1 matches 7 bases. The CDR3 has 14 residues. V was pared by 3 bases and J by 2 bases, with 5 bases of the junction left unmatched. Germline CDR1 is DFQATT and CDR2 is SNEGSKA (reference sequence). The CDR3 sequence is CSASSQGYTDTQYF. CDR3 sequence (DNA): TGCAGTGCTAGTTCACAGGGGTACACAGATACGCAGTATTTT.

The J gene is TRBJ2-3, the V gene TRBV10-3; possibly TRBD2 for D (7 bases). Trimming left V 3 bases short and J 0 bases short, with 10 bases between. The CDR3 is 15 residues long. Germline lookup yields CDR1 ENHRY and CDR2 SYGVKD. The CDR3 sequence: CAISDGGRSTDTQYF. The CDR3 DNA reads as TGTGCCATCAGTGACGGGGGGCGAAGCACAGATACGCAGTATTTT.

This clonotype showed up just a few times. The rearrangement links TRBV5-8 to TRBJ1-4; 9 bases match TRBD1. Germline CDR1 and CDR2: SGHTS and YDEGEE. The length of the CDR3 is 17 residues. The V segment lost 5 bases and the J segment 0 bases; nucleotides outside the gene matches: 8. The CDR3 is CASRRDRGFATNEKLFF. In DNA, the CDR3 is TGTGCCAGCAGGCGTGACAGGGGGTTTGCAACTAATGAAAAACTGTTTTTT. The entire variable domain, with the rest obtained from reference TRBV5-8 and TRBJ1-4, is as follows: EAGVTQSPTHLIKTRGQQATLRCSPISGHTSVYWYQQALGLGLQFLLWYDEGEERNRGNFPPRFSGRQFPNYSSELNVNALELEDSALYLCASRRDRGFATNEKLFFGSGTQLSVL.

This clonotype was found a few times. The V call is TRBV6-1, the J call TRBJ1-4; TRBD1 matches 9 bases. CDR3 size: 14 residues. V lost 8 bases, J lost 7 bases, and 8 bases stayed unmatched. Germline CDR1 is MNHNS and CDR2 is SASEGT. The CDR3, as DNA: TGTGCCAGCCACCAAACAGGGGGCGGTGAAAAACTGTTTTTT. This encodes CASHQTGGGEKLFF.

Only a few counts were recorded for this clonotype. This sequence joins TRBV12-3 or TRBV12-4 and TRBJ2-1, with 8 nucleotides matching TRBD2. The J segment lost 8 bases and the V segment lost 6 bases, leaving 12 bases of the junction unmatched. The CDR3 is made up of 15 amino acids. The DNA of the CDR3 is TGTGCCAGCAGCCAGGGGCTAGCGGGTCTCTATGAGCAGTTCTTC. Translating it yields CASSQGLAGLYEQFF.

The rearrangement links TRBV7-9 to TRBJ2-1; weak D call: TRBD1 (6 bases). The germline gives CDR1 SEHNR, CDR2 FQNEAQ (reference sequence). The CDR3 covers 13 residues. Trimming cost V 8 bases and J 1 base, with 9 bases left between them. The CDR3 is CASEGGSYNEQFF. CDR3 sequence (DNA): TGTGCCAGCGAAGGGGGATCCTACAATGAGCAGTTCTTC. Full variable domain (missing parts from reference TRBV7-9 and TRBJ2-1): DTGVSQNPRHKITKRGQNVTFRCDPISEHNRLYWYRQTLGQGPEFLTYFQNEAQLEKSRLLSDRFSAERPKGSFSTLEIQRTEQGDSAMYLCASEGGSYNEQFFGPGTRLTVL.

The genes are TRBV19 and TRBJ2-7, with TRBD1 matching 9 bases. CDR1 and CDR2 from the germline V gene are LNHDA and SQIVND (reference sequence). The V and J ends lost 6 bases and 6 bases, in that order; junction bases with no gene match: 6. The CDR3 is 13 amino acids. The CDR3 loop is CASRPDRGSEQYF. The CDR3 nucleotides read TGTGCCAGTAGACCGGACAGGGGATCCGAGCAGTACTTC.

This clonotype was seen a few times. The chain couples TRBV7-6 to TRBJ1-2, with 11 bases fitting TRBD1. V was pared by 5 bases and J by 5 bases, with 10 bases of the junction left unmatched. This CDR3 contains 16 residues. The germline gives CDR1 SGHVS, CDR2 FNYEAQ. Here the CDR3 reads CASSLTIGQGAYGYTF. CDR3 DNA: TGTGCCAGCAGCCTCACGATAGGACAGGGGGCATATGGCTACACCTTC.

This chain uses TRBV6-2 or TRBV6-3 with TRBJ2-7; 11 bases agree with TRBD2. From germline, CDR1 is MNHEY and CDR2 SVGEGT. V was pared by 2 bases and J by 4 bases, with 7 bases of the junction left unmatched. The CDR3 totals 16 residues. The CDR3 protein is CASSYPSPSGGYEQYV. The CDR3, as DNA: TGTGCCAGCAGTTACCCTTCCCCTAGCGGGGGGTACGAGCAGTACGTC.

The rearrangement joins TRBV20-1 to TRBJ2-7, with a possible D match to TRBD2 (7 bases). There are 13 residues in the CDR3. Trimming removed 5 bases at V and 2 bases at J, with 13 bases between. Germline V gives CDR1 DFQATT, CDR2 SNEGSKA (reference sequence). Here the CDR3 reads CSAFTGTTYEQYF. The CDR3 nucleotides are TGCAGTGCTTTCACAGGGACTACCTACGAGCAGTACTTC.

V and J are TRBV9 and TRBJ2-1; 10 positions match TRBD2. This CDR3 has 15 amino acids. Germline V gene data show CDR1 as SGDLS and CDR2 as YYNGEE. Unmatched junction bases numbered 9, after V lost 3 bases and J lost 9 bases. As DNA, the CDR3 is TGTGCCAGCAGCGGGACAGCGGGAGGGACGCCTGAGCAGTTCTTC. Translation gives CASSGTAGGTPEQFF.

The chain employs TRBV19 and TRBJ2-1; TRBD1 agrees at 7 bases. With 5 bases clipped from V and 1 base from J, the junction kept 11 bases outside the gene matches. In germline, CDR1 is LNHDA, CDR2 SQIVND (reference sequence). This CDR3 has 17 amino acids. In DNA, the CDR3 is TGTGCCAGTAGTGTTACCGGGACAGTGCCTTCCTACAATGAGCAGTTCTTC. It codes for CASSVTGTVPSYNEQFF.

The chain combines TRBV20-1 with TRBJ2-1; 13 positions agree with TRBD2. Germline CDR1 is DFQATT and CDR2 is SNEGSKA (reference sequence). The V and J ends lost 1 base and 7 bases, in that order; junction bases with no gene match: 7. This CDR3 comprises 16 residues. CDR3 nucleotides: TGCAGTGCTAGAGGTCCCGGGACTAGCGGGATAAATGAGCAGTTCTTC. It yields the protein CSARGPGTSGINEQFF.

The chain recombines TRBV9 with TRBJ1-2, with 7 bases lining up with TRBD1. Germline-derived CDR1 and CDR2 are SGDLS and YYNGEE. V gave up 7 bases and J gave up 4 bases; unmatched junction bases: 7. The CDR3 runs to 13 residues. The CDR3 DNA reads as TGTGCCAGCTCCGGGACAGTAAGCTATGGCTACACCTTC. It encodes CASSGTVSYGYTF.

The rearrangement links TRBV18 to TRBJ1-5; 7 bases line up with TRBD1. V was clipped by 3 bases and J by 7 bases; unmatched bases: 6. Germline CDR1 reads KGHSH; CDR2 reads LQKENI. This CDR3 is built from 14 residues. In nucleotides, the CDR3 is TGTGCCAGCTCACCTCAGGGACAGTCCCAGCCCCAGCATTTT. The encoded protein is CASSPQGQSQPQHF.